This T cell receptor (beta chain) comes out of a study of beta chain features in type 1 diabetes. Study-wide context: Taken together, all samples contributed more than 90,000,000 examined sorted cells.

Since all of the isolated RNA was reverse transcribed, expressed TCRB transcripts were what got sequenced. Produced via immunoSEQ multiplex PCR; TCRdb's table is partial and in-frame only. Of hundreds of thousands of clones in the sample, around 12% were seen once. Concerning this clone itself: Its antigen is unknown.

Findings of the study overall: The study found moderately but significantly shorter TCRB CDR3s in all four CD4+ subsets of Type 1 diabetes patients. Equally in patients and controls, shorter templates might have been favored by PCR. Reduced insertions and increased deletions marked VDJ junctions in type 1 diabetes patients.

CD4+ cells of the naive, central memory, regulatory and stem cell-like memory types were sorted via CD45RO/CCR7/CD25/CD127/CD95/CD27. Germline V gives CDR1 LGHNT, CDR2 FRNRAP. This CDR3 is built from 14 residues. The V and J ends lost 6 bases and 8 bases, in that order; junction bases with no gene match: 8. This TCR was sampled from a woman aged 18-29 years with type 1 diabetes. This chain uses TRBV12-5 with TRBJ2-1; 9 nucleotides agree with TRBD1. Sequencing was done on a sample of naive CD4+ T cells from blood. CDR3 region: CASGPGQGMHEQFF. CDR3 bases: TGTGCTAGTGGGCCGGGACAGGGAATGCATGAGCAGTTCTTC.